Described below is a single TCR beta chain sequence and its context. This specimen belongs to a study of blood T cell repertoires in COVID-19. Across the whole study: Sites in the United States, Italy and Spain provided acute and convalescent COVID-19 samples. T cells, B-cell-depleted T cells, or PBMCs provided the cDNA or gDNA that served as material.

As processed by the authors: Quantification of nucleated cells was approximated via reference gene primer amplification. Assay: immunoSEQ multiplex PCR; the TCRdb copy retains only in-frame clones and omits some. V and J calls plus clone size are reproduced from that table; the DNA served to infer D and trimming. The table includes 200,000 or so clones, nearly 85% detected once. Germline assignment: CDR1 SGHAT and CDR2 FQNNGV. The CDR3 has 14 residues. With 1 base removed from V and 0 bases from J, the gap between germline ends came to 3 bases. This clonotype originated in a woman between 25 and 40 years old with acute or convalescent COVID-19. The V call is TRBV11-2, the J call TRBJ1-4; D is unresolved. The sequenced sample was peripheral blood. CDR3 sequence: CASSLATTNEKLFF. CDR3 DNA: TGTGCCAGCAGCTTAGCTACAACTAATGAAAAACTGTTTTTT.